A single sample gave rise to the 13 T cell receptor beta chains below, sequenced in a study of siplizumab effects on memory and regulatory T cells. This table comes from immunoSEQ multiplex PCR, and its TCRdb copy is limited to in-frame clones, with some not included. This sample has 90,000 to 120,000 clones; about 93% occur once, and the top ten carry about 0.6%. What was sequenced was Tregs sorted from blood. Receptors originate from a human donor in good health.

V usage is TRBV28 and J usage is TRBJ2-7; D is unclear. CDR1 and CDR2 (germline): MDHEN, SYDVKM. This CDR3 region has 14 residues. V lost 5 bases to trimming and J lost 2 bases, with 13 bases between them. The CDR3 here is CASSPITEAYEQYF. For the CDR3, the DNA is TGTGCCAGCAGTCCCATCACAGAAGCCTACGAGCAGTACTTC.

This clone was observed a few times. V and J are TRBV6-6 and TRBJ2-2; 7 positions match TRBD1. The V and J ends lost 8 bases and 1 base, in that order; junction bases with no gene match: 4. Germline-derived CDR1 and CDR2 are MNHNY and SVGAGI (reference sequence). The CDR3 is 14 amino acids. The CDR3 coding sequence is TGTGCCAGCTTGAGGACAGGGAACACCGGGGAGCTGTTTTTT. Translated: CASLRTGNTGELFF.

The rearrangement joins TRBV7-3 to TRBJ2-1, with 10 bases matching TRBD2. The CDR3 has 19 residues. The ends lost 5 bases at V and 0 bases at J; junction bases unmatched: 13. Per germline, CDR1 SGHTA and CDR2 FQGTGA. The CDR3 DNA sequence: TGTGCCAGCAGCATTACTAGCGGGACGGCCGGTAGCTCCTACAATGAGCAGTTCTTC. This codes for CASSITSGTAGSSYNEQFF.

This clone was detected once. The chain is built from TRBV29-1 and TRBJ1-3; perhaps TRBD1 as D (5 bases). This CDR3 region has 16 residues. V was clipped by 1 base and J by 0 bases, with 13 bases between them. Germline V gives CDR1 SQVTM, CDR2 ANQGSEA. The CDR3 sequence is CSVEASQGYSGNTIYF. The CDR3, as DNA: TGCAGCGTTGAAGCGAGCCAGGGCTACTCTGGAAACACCATATATTTT.

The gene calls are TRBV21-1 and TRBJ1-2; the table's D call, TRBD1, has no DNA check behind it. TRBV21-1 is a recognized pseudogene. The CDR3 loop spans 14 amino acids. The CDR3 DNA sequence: TGTGCCAGCAGCACCAGTAGGGCAGGGGAGGGCTACACCTTC. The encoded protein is CASSTSRAGEGYTF.

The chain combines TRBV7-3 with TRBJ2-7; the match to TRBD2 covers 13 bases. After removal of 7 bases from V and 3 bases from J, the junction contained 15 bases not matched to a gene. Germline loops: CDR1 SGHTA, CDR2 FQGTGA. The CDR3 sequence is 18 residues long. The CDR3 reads CASTQLAGGILYLYEQYF. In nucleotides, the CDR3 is TGTGCCAGCACCCAACTAGCGGGAGGGATCTTATACCTCTACGAGCAGTACTTC.

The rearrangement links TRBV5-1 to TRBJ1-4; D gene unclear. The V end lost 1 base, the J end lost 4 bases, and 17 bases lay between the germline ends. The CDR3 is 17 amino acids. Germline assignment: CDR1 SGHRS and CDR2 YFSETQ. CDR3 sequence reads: CASSLYFQDRGNEKLFF. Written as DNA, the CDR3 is TGCGCCAGCAGCTTGTATTTTCAGGACCGAGGTAATGAAAAACTGTTTTTT.

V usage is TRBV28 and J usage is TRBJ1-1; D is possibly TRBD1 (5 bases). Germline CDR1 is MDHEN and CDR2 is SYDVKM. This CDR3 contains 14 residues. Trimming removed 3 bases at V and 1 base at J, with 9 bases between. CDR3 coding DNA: TGTGCCAGCAGTTTGCCACAGGAGAACACTGAAGCTTTCTTT. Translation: CASSLPQENTEAFF.

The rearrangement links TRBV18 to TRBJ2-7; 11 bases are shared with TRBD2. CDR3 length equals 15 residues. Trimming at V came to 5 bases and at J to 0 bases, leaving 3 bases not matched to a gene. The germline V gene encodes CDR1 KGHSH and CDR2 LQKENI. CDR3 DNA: TGTGCCAGCTCAGGAACTAGCGGGAGCTCCTACGAGCAGTACTTC. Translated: CASSGTSGSSYEQYF.

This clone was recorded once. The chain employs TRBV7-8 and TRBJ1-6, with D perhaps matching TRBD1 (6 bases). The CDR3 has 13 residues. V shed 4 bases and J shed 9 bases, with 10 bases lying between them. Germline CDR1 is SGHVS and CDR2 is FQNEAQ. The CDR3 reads CASSSSRGSPLHF. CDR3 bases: TGTGCCAGCAGCTCCTCCAGGGGTTCACCCCTCCACTTT.

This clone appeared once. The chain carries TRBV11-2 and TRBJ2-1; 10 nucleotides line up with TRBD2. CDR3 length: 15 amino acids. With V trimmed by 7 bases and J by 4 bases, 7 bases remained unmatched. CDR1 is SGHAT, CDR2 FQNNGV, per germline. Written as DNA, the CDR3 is TGTGCCAGCACCAGAACTAGCGGGACTTACAATGAGCAGTTCTTC. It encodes CASTRTSGTYNEQFF. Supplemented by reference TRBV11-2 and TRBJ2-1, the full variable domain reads EAGVAQSPRYKIIEKRQSVAFWCNPISGHATLYWYQQILGQGPKLLIQFQNNGVVDDSQLPKDRFSAERLKGVDSTLKIQPAKLEDSAVYLCASTRTSGTYNEQFFGPGTRLTVL.

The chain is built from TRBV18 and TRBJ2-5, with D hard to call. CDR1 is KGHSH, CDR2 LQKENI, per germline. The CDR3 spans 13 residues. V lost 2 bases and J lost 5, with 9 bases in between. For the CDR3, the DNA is TGTGCCAGCTCACCAGGGTTGAGGGAGACCCAGTACTTC. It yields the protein CASSPGLRETQYF.

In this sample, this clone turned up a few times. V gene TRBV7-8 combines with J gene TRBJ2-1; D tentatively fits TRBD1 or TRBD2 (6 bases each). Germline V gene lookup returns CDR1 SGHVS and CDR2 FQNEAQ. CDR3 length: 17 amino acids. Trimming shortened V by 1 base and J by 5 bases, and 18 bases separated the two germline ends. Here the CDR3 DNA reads TGTGCCAGCAGCTTAGTAGGGGGGTCACAGGGTAACAATGAGCAGTTCTTC. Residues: CASSLVGGSQGNNEQFF.